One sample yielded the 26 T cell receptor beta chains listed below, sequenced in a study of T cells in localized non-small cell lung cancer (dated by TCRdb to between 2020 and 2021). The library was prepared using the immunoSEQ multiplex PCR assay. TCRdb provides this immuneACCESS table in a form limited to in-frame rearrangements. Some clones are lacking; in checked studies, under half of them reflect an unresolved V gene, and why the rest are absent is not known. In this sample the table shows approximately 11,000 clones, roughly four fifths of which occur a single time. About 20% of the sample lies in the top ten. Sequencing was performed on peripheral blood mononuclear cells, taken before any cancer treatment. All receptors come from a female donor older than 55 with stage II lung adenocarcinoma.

CDR3 DNA: TGTGCCCTTTTACAGGGAGGCACTGAAGCTTTCTTT. This gives the protein CALLQGGTEAFF. This sequence joins TRBV7-2 and TRBJ1-1; the D gene is possibly TRBD1 (6 bases). With 11 bases removed from V and 4 bases from J, the gap between germline ends came to 14 bases. Germline V gene sequence: CDR1 SGHTA, CDR2 FQGNSA. The CDR3 is 12 amino acids.

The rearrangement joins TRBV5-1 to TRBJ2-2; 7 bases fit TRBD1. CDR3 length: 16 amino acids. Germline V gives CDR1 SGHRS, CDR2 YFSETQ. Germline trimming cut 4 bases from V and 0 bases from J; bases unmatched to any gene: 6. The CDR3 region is CASSPTGIANTGELFF. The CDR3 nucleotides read TGCGCCAGCAGCCCGACAGGGATAGCGAACACCGGGGAGCTGTTTTTT.

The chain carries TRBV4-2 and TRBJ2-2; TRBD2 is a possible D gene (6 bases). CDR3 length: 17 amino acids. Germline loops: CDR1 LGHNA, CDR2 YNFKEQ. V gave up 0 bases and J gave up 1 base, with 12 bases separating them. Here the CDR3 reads CASSQDGSPLNTGELFF. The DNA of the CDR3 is TGTGCCAGCAGCCAAGACGGGAGCCCCCTGAACACCGGGGAGCTGTTTTTT.

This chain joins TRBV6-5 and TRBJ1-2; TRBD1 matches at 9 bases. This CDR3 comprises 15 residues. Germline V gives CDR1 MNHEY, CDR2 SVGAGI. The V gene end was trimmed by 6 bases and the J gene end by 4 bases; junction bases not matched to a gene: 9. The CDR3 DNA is TGTGCCAGCAGCAAACAAATGACAGGGGGCTATGGCTACACCTTC. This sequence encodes CASSKQMTGGYGYTF.

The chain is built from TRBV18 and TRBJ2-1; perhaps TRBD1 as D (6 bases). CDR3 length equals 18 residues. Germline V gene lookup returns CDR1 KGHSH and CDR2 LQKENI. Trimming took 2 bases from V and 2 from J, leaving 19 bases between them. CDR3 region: CASSPGPRDRRTYNEQFF. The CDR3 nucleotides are TGTGCCAGCTCACCAGGGCCCCGCGACAGGCGAACCTACAATGAGCAGTTCTTC.

CDR3 amino acids: CASTERTGGLYEQYF. The DNA of the CDR3 is TGTGCCAGCACCGAAAGGACAGGCGGCCTCTACGAGCAGTACTTC. The V gene is TRBV2, the J gene TRBJ2-7; 7 bases fit TRBD1. This CDR3 is built from 15 residues. CDR1 is SNHLY and CDR2 is FYNNEI in the germline V gene. With 7 bases clipped from V and 3 bases from J, the junction kept 12 bases outside the gene matches.

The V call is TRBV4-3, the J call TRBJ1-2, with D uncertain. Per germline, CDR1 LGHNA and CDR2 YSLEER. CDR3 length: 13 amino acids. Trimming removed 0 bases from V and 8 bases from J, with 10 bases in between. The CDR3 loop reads CASSQELSAGYTF. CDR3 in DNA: TGCGCCAGCAGCCAAGAGCTCTCCGCGGGCTACACCTTC.

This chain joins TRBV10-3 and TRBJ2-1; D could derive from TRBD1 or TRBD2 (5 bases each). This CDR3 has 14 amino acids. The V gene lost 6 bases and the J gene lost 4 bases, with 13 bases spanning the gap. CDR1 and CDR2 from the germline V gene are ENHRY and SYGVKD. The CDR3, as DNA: TGTGCCATCAGCCTGATCGGGGCTTACAATGAGCAGTTCTTC. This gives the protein CAISLIGAYNEQFF.

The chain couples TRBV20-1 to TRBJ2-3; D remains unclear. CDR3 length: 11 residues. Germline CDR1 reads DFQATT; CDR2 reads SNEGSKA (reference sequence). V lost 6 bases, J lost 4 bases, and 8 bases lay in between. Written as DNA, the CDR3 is TGCAGTGCCGCACTTGCAGATACGCAGTATTTT. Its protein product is CSAALADTQYF.

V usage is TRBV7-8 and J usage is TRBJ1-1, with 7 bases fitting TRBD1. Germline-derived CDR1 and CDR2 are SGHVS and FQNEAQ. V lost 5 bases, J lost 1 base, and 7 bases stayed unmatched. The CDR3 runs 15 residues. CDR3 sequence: CASSVSGTENTEAFF. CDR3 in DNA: TGTGCCAGCAGCGTGTCCGGGACAGAGAACACTGAAGCTTTCTTT.

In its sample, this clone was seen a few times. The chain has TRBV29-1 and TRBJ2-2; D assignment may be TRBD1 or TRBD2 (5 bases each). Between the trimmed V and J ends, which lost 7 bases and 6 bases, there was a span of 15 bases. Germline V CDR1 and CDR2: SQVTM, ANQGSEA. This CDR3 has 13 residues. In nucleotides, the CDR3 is TGCAGCGCCAGGTGGGGGTCAGCCGGGGAGCTGTTTTTT. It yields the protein CSARWGSAGELFF.

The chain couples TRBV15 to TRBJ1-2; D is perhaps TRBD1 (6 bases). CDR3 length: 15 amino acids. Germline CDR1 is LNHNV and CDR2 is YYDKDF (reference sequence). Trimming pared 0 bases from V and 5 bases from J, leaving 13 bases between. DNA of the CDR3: TGTGCCACCAGCAGAGAGGGGGGCGCGGAGTATGGCTACACCTTC. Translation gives CATSREGGAEYGYTF.

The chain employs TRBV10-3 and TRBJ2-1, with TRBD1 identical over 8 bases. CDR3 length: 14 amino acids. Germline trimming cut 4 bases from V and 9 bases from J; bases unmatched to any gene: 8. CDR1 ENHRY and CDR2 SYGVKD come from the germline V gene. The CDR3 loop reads CAISGGQVLSEQFF. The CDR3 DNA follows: TGTGCCATCAGTGGGGGACAGGTCCTGAGTGAGCAGTTCTTC.

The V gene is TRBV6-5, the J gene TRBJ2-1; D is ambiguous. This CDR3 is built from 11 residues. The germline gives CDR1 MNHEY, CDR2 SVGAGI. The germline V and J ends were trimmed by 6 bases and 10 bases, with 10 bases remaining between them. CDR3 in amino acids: CASRGQWEQFF. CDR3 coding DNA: TGTGCCAGCAGGGGCCAATGGGAGCAGTTCTTC.

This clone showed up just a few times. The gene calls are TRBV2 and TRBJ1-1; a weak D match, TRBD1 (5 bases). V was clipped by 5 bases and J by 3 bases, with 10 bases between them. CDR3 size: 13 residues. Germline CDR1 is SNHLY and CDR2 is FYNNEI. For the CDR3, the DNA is TGTGCCAGCAGTTCACAGGTTGACACTGAAGCTTTCTTT. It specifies CASSSQVDTEAFF.

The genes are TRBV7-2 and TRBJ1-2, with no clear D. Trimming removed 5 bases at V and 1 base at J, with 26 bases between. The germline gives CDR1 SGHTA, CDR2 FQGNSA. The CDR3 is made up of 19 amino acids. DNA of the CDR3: TGTGCCAGCAGCACCCGAGGAAGTTGGTTTGGATTCTTTAACTATGGCTACACCTTC. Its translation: CASSTRGSWFGFFNYGYTF.

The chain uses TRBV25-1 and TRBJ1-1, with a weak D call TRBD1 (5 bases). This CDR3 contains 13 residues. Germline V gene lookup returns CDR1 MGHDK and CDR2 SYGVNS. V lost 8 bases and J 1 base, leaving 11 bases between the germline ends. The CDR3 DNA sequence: TGTGCCAGCGAAAGACAGTCGAACACTGAAGCTTTCTTT. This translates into CASERQSNTEAFF.

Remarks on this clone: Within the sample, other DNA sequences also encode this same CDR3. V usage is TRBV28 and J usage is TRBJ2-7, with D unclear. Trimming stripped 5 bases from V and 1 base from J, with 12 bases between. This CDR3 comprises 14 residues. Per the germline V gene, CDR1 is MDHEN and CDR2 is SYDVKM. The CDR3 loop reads CASSEARPSYEQYF. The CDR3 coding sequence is TGTGCCAGCAGTGAGGCTCGTCCTTCCTACGAGCAGTACTTC.

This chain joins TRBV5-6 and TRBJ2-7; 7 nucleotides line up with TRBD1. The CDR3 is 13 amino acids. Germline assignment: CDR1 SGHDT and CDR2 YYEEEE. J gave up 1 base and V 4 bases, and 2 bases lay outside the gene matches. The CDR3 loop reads CASSRDRSYEQYF. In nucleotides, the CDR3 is TGTGCCAGCAGCCGGGACAGATCCTACGAGCAGTACTTC.

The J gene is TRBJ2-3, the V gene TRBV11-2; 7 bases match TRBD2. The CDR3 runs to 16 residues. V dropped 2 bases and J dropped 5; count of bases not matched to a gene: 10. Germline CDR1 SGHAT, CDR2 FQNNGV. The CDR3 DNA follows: TGTGCCAGCAGCTTAAATCTAGCGGTAGCGGGAGATACGCAGTATTTT. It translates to CASSLNLAVAGDTQYF.

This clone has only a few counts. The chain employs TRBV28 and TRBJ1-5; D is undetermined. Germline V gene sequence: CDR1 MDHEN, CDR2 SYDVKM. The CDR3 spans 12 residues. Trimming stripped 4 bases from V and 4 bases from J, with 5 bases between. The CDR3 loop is CASSWMNQPQHF. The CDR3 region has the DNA TGTGCCAGCAGTTGGATGAATCAGCCCCAGCATTTT.

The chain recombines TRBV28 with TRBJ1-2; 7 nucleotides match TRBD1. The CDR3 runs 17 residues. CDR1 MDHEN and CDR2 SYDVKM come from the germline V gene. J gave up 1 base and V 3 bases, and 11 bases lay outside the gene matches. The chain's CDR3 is CASSFGGADRRNYGYTF. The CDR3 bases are TGTGCCAGCAGTTTCGGGGGGGCGGACAGGCGTAACTATGGCTACACCTTC.

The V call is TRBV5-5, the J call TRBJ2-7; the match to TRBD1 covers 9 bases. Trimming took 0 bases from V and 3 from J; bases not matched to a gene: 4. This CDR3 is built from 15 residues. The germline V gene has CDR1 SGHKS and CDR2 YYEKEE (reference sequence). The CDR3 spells CASSLAWGQGYEQYF. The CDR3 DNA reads TGTGCCAGCAGCTTGGCCTGGGGACAGGGCTACGAGCAGTACTTC.

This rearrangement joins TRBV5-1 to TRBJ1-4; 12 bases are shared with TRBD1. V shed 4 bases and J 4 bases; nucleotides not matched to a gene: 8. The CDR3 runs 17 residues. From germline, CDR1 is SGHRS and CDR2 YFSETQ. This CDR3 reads CASSRGTGGVINEKLFF. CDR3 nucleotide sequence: TGCGCCAGCAGCCGCGGGACAGGGGGCGTTATTAATGAAAAACTGTTTTTT.

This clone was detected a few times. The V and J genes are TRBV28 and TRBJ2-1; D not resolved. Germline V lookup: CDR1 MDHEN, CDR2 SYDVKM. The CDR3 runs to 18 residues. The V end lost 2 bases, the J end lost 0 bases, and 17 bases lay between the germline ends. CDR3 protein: CASSLGRALTPSYNEQFF. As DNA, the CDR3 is TGTGCCAGCAGTTTAGGGCGAGCGCTGACACCCTCCTACAATGAGCAGTTCTTC.

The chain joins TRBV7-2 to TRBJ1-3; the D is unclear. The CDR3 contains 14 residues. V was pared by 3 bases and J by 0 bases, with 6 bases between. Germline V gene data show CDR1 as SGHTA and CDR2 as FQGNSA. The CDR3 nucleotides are TGTGCCAGCAGCTTGGGTCGCTCTGGAAACACCATATATTTT. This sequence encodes CASSLGRSGNTIYF.